These 12 T cell receptor beta chains share one sample of origin, sequenced in a study of T cell responses to AZD1222 COVID-19 vaccine. Libraries were prepared by immunoSEQ multiplex PCR; TCRdb keeps only in-frame clonotypes and omits some of them. The sample comprises 150,000 or so clones, roughly nine tenths of which are singletons, and 3.5% to 4% rests with the top ten. The sample in question was peripheral blood, obtained 28 days after the second AZD1222 dose. The receptors were sampled from an adult who received the AZD1222 COVID-19 vaccine.

The V call is TRBV27, the J call TRBJ2-3; TRBD2 matches 8 bases. The V gene's germline CDR1 is MNHEY and CDR2 SMNVEV (reference sequence). Trimming cost V 5 bases and J 5 bases; bases outside gene matches: 9. The CDR3 has 15 amino acids. The CDR3 nucleotides read TGTGCCAGCAGTCCCCGGGGGGGCGGGGGAGATACGCAGTATTTT. Its translation: CASSPRGGGGDTQYF.

This chain connects TRBV24-1 to TRBJ1-4, with 7 nucleotides matching TRBD1. Germline V gene data show CDR1 as KGHDR and CDR2 as SFDVKD. There are 21 residues in the CDR3. V dropped 7 bases and J dropped 2; count of bases not matched to a gene: 24. In nucleotides, the CDR3 is TGTGCCACCAGCCATAAGTATCCGCGACAGGGAGGTTCCACGACTAATGAAAAACTGTTTTTT. It is translated as CATSHKYPRQGGSTTNEKLFF.

The chain carries TRBV7-8 and TRBJ1-5; 12 nucleotides line up with TRBD1. The CDR3 contains 15 residues. From germline, CDR1 is SGHVS and CDR2 FQNEAQ. J was trimmed by 5 bases and V by 5 bases; bases with no gene match: 4. The CDR3 reads CASSRDRGPYQPQHF. DNA for the CDR3: TGTGCCAGCAGCAGGGACAGGGGGCCGTATCAGCCCCAGCATTTT.

About this clone itself: Because the CDR3's place on the DNA is in doubt, the DNA is left out and the CDR3 is given as listed by TCRdb. The chain couples TRBV19 to TRBJ2-1; the D call in the table, TRBD1, was not verified against the DNA. The CDR3 extends over 16 residues, inclusive of both ends. Germline V gene sequence: CDR1 LNHDA, CDR2 SQIVND (reference sequence). The CDR3 loop reads CASSFFGQGLGNEQFF.

The J gene is TRBJ2-1, the V gene TRBV2; D is unresolved. The CDR3 consists of 14 residues. Germline V lookup: CDR1 SNHLY, CDR2 FYNNEI. V shed 2 bases and J shed 7 bases, with 12 bases lying between them. The DNA for the CDR3 is TGTGCCAGCAGTGAACTAGGTCGAAAGAATGAGCAGTTCTTC. It translates to CASSELGRKNEQFF.

The rearrangement links TRBV7-9 to TRBJ1-1, with D unresolved. Trimming left V 4 bases short and J 1 base short, with 10 bases between. From germline, CDR1 is SEHNR and CDR2 FQNEAQ (reference sequence). The CDR3 is 14 amino acids. The CDR3 here is CASSSGYGNTEAFF. The CDR3 coding sequence is TGTGCCAGCAGCTCGGGGTACGGGAACACTGAAGCTTTCTTT.

The V and J genes are TRBV24-1 and TRBJ2-1, with a tentative D call TRBD1 (6 bases). CDR1 and CDR2 (germline): KGHDR, SFDVKD. With 4 bases removed from V and 0 bases from J, the gap between germline ends came to 12 bases. The CDR3 runs 16 residues. The CDR3 coding sequence is TGTGCCACCAGTGAAGGGGGAAGCGCCTCCTACAATGAGCAGTTCTTC. Its translation: CATSEGGSASYNEQFF.

The genes are TRBV12-5 and TRBJ2-7; possibly TRBD1 for D (6 bases). The CDR3 has 17 residues. The germline V gene has CDR1 LGHNT and CDR2 FRNRAP. The germline V and J ends were trimmed by 3 bases and 0 bases, with 18 bases remaining between them. CDR3 bases: TGTGCTAGTGGTTTCTTGGACTGGACAGAGATCTCCTACGAGCAGTACTTC. It yields the protein CASGFLDWTEISYEQYF.

The rearrangement joins TRBV6-2 or TRBV6-3 to TRBJ2-7, with TRBD2 as a possible D gene (6 bases). The germline CDR1 and CDR2 sequences are MNHEY and SVGEGT. The CDR3 covers 16 residues. Trimming left V 0 bases short and J 0 bases short, with 12 bases between. The CDR3 nucleotides are TGTGCCAGCAGTTACTCGTTCGCGGGGTACTCCTACGAGCAGTACTTC. It is translated as CASSYSFAGYSYEQYF.

The chain links TRBV6-5 to TRBJ2-5; maybe TRBD1 (6 bases). This CDR3 comprises 14 residues. The ends were cut back, 5 bases at V and 4 bases at J, with 14 bases in the middle. Germline CDR1 reads MNHEY; CDR2 reads SVGAGI. The CDR3 DNA sequence: TGTGCCAGCAGTCACAGGGATGCGGTAGAGACCCAGTACTTC. Translating gives CASSHRDAVETQYF.

The rearrangement links TRBV15 to TRBJ2-3, with 7 bases lining up with TRBD1. The CDR3 is made up of 16 amino acids. The trim removed 6 bases at V and 0 bases at J, leaving 9 bases unmatched. Germline-derived CDR1 and CDR2 are LNHNV and YYDKDF (reference sequence). For the CDR3, the DNA is TGTGCCACCAGTATACAGGGGTTTTTGAGCACAGATACGCAGTATTTT. The encoded protein is CATSIQGFLSTDTQYF.

The rearrangement links TRBV6-5 to TRBJ1-3; the D is unclear. The germline V and J ends were trimmed by 10 bases and 10 bases, with 23 bases remaining between them. CDR3 length: 14 residues. Germline CDR1 and CDR2: MNHEY and SVGAGI. The chain's CDR3 is CAIRRERGVGTIYF. The DNA for the CDR3 is TGTGCCATCCGCCGGGAACGAGGAGTAGGGACCATATATTTT.